Listed below are T cell receptor beta chains from one sample, sequenced in a study of identical twins. TCRdb recomputed calls from the 5' RACE reads with MiXCR, one row per CDR3 protein. Of under 300,000 distinct CDR3 sequences listed, 10% to 15% are singletons. This sample was shared with a second study, whose subject was yellow fever vaccine responses in identical twins.

The sample taken for sequencing was memory (CD45RO+) T cells sorted from blood. These receptors came from a woman aged 18-35 years in good health. The CDR3 runs from the conserved cysteine through the conserved F or W. The D gene is left open where the match is weak. Clone size is stated in some rows and not others, as once, few, many or a class when expanded.

size	V	J	D	DNA	CDR3
few	TRBV12-3/TRBV12-4	TRBJ1-3	NA	TGTGCCAGCACCTTCGGACGCCGCTCTGGAAACACCATATATTTT	CASTFGRRSGNTIYF
few	TRBV7-3	TRBJ2-1	NA	TGTGCCAGCAGTGGGACACTTCAACCCTACAATGAGCAGTTCTTC	CASSGTLQPYNEQFF
few	TRBV20-1	TRBJ2-7	NA	TGCAGTGCTAGTGGGAGCTGGGCCTACGAGCAGTACTTC	CSASGSWAYEQYF
many	TRBV29-1	TRBJ2-7	NA	TGCAGCGTCCGAAGTCCGGGCGGGGTCTCCTACGAGCAGTACTTC	CSVRSPGGVSYEQYF
NA	TRBV6-5	TRBJ2-7	NA	TGTGCCAGCAGTTACGGGACGGGAATCGTTTACGAGCAGTACTTC	CASSYGTGIVYEQYF
many	TRBV12-3/TRBV12-4	TRBJ2-5	TRBD2	TGTGCCAGCACCTATCTAGCGGGCGGGGAAGAGACCCAGTACTTC	CASTYLAGGEETQYF
few	TRBV7-2	TRBJ2-3	TRBD2	TGTGCCAGCAGCTTAGTCCTAGCGGTTGGAGATACGCAGTATTTT	CASSLVLAVGDTQYF
few	TRBV5-5	TRBJ2-7	TRBD2	TGTGCCAGCAGCTCTCTAGCGGGACAAGGTGTCGAGCAGTACTTC	CASSSLAGQGVEQYF
few	TRBV19	TRBJ2-7	NA	TGTGCCAGTAGTATCGGGCGTGGCTACGAGCAGTACTTC	CASSIGRGYEQYF
many	TRBV29-1	TRBJ2-5	NA	TGCAGCGTGCCCCGGGGCGGGGAGACCCAGTACTTC	CSVPRGGETQYF
few	TRBV9	TRBJ1-4	NA	TGTGCCAGCAGCGTAGGAGGGGATGCTGAAAAACTGTTTTTT	CASSVGGDAEKLFF
few	TRBV20-1	TRBJ2-1	TRBD1	TGCAGTGCTAGGGACAGGGTGAACAATGAGCAGTTCTTC	CSARDRVNNEQFF
many	TRBV10-3	TRBJ2-1	TRBD2	TGTGCCATCAGTGAGTCGCGTTCGGGGGGAGTCAGCAATGAGCAGTTCTTC	CAISESRSGGVSNEQFF
NA	TRBV3-1	TRBJ2-3	TRBD2	TGTGCCAGCAGCCAAGAACTAGCGGGGGAAGATACGCAGTATTTT	CASSQELAGEDTQYF
many	TRBV14	TRBJ2-1	NA	TGTGCCAGCAGCCAAGTGAAAGGGTATGAGTTCTTC	CASSQVKGYEFF
few	TRBV7-3	TRBJ2-6	NA	TGTGCCAGCAGTATAAGGCCTGGGGCCAACGTCCTGACTTTC	CASSIRPGANVLTF
NA	TRBV5-1	TRBJ2-2	TRBD1	TGCGCCAGCACCGGGACAGGGGGATCCGGGGAGCTGTTTTTT	CASTGTGGSGELFF
NA	TRBV9	TRBJ2-1	NA	TGTGCCAGCAGCGTGGGGTATGAGCAGTTCTTC	CASSVGYEQFF
NA	TRBV28	TRBJ2-7	TRBD2	TGTGCCAGCACATCACCGGGACTAGCGGGTTGGGTGCAGTACTTC	CASTSPGLAGWVQYF
many	TRBV27	TRBJ2-5	TRBD2	TGTGCCAGCAGTTTAAGGCCTAGCGGAGAGACCCAGTACTTC	CASSLRPSGETQYF
few	TRBV20-1	TRBJ2-7	NA	TGCAGTGCTAATGGTCAAAGTAGCTCCTACGAGCAGTACTTC	CSANGQSSSYEQYF
NA	TRBV6-1	TRBJ1-5	NA	TGTGCCAGCAGTGATCGGGGGGATCAGCCCCAGCATTTT	CASSDRGDQPQHF
NA	TRBV7-7	TRBJ2-2	TRBD2	TGTGCTAGCAGCTTAAATCCGACTAGCGGGAAAGGAACCGGGGAGCTGTTTTTT	CASSLNPTSGKGTGELFF
NA	TRBV20-1	TRBJ1-1	NA	TGCAGTGCTAGAGTGGTAACAGCCAGCCAGGAAGCTTTCTTT	CSARVVTASQEAFF
few	TRBV5-1	TRBJ2-3	NA	TGCGCCAGCAGCTTGGACTACAATGGGCCAGATACGCAGTATTTT	CASSLDYNGPDTQYF
few	TRBV7-9	TRBJ2-3	NA	TGTGCCAGCAGCTTGGGGGACCCCGTAAGCTTGGGGTATTTT	CASSLGDPVSLGYF
NA	TRBV4-2	TRBJ2-7	NA	TGTGCCAGCAGCCAAGAGGGAAGGGGTTCCTACGAGCAGTACTTC	CASSQEGRGSYEQYF
NA	TRBV15	TRBJ2-7	TRBD1	TGTGCCACCAGCAGAGGGACAGGGGCGACCTACGAGCAGTACTTC	CATSRGTGATYEQYF